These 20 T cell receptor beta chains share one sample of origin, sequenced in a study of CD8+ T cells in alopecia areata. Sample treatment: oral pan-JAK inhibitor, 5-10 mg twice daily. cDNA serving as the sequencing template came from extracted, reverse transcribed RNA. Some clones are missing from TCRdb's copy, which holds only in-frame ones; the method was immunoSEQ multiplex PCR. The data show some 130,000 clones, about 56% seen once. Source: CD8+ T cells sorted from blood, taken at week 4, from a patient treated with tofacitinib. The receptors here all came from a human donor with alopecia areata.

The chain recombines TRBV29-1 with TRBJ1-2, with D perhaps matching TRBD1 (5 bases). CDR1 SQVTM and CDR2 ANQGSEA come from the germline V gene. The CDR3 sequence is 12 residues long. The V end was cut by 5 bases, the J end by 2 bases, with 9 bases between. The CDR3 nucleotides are TGCAGCGTTCGGGGCAGAAACTATGGCTACACCTTC. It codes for CSVRGRNYGYTF.

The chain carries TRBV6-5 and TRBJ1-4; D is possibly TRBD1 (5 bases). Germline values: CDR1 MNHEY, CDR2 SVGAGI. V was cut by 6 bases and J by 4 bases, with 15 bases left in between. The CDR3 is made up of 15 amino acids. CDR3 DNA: TGTGCCAGCAGCCCATCTGGGGGACTTAATGAAAAACTGTTTTTT. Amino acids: CASSPSGGLNEKLFF.

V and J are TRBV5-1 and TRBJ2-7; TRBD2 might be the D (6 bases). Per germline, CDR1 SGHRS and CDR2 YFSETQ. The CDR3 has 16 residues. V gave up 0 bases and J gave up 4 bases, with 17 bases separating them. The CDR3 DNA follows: TGCGCCAGCAGCTTGGGGATGTTGCGGGGCGGTTACGAGCAGTACTTC. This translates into CASSLGMLRGGYEQYF.

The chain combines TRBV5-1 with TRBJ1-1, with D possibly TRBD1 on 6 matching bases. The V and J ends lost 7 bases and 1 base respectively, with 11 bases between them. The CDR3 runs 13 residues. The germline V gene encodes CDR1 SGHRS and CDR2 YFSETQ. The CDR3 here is CASFMDRNTEAFF. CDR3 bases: TGCGCCAGCTTCATGGACAGGAACACTGAAGCTTTCTTT.

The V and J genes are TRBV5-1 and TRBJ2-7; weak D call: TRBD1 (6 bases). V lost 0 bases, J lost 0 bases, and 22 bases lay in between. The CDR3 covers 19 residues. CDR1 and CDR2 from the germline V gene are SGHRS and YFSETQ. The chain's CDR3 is CASSLVHRVPGSPSYEQYF. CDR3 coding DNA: TGCGCCAGCAGCTTGGTTCACAGGGTGCCGGGTTCGCCCTCCTACGAGCAGTACTTC.

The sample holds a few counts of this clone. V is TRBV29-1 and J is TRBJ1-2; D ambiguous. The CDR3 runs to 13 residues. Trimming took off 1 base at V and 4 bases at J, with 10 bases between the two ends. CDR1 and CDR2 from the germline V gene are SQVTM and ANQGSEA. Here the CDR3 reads CSVEVRVGYGYTF. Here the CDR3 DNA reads TGCAGCGTTGAAGTCAGAGTGGGCTATGGCTACACCTTC.

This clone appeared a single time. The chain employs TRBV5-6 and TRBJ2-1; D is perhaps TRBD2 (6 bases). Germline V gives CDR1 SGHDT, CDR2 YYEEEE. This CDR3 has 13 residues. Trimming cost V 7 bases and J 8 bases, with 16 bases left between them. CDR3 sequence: CASWAGQGDEQFF. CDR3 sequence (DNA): TGTGCCAGCTGGGCGGGGCAAGGAGATGAGCAGTTCTTC.

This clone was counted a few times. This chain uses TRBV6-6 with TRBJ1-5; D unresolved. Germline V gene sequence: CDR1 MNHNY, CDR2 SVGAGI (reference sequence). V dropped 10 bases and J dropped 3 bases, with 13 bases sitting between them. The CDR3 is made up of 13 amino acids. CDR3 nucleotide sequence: TGTGCCACCCTGCCGGGCTACAATCAGCCCCAGCATTTT. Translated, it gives CATLPGYNQPQHF.

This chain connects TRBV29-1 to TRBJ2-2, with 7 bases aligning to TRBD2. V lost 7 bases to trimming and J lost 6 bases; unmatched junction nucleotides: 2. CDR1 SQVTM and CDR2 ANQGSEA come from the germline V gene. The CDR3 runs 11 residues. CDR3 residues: CSGLASGELFF. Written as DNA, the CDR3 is TGCAGCGGACTAGCATCCGGGGAGCTGTTTTTT.

The CDR3 nucleotides are TGTGCCAGCAGCTCAGAAGCAGGGTTTGAGCAGTTCTTC. Its protein product is CASSSEAGFEQFF. The gene calls are TRBV13 and TRBJ2-1; TRBD1 might be the D (5 bases). The CDR3 has 13 amino acids. Germline CDR1 and CDR2: PRHDT and FYEKMQ (reference sequence). V lost 4 bases, J lost 9 bases, and 13 bases lay in between.

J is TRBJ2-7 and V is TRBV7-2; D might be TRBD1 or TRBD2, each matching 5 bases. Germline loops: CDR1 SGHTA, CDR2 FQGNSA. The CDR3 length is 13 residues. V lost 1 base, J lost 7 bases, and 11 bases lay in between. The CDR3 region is CASSLVGDEEQYF. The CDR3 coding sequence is TGTGCCAGCAGCTTAGTTGGGGACGAAGAGCAGTACTTC.

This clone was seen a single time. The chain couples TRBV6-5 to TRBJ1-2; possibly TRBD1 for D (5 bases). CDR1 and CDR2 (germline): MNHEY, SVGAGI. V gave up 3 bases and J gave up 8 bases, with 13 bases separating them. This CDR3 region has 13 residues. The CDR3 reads CASSYPGSGGYTF. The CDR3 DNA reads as TGTGCCAGCAGTTATCCAGGGAGTGGGGGCTACACCTTC.

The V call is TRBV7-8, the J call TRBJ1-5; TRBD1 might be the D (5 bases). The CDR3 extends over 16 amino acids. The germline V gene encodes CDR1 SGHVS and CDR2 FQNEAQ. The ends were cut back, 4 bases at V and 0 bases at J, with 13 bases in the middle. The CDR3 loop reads CASSSDQGASNQPQHF. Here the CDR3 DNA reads TGTGCCAGCAGCTCCGACCAAGGGGCTAGCAATCAGCCCCAGCATTTT.

DNA of the CDR3: TGTGCCAGCAGTCGGACAGGGATTAATTCACCCCTCCACTTT. Protein product: CASSRTGINSPLHF. This rearrangement joins TRBV13 to TRBJ1-6; 8 nucleotides align to TRBD1. Germline trimming cut 6 bases from V and 6 bases from J; bases unmatched to any gene: 4. CDR3 length: 14 residues. Germline CDR1 is PRHDT and CDR2 is FYEKMQ (reference sequence).

Here the CDR3 DNA reads TGTGCCAGCAGTGAAGGCTGGACTAGCGGGGGCTACGAGCAGTACTTC. Its protein is CASSEGWTSGGYEQYF. This sequence joins TRBV6-1 and TRBJ2-7, with 13 bases matching TRBD2. Germline V CDR1 and CDR2: MNHNS, SASEGT. The J segment lost 3 bases and the V segment lost 1 base, leaving 3 bases of the junction unmatched. The CDR3 is 16 amino acids.

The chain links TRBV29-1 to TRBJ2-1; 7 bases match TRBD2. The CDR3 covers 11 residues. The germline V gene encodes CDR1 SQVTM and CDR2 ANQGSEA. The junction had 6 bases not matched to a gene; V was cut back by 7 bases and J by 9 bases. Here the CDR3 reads CSALGEGEQFF. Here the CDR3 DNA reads TGCAGCGCCTTGGGGGAGGGTGAGCAGTTCTTC.

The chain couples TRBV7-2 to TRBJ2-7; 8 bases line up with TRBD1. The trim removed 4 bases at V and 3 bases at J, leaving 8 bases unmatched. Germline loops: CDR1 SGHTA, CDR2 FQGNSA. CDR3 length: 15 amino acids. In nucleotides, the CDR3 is TGTGCCAGCAGCTCTTTACAGGGGGGAGACTACGAGCAGTACTTC. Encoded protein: CASSSLQGGDYEQYF.

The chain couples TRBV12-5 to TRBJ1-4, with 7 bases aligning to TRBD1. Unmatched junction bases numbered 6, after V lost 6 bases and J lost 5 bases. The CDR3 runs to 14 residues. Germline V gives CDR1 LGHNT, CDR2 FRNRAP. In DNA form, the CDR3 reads TGTGCTAGTGGAATTGACAGGGAAAATGAAAAACTGTTTTTT. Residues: CASGIDRENEKLFF.

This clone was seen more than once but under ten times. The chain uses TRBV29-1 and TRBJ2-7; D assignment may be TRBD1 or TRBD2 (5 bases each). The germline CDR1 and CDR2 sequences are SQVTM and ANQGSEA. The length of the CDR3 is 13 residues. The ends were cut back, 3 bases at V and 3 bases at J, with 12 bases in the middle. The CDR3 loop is CSVDAGDGYEQYF. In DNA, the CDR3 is TGCAGCGTTGATGCCGGGGACGGCTACGAGCAGTACTTC.

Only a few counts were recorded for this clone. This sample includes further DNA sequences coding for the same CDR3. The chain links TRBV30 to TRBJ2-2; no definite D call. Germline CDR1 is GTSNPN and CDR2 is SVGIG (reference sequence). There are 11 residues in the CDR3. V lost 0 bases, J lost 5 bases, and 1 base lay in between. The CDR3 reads CAWSVTGELFF. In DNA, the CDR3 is TGTGCCTGGAGTGTAACCGGGGAGCTGTTTTTT.